The following is a T cell receptor (beta chain) sequence with its context. Libraries were prepared by immunoSEQ multiplex PCR; TCRdb keeps only in-frame clonotypes and omits some of them. The profile covers under 450,000 clones, with approximately 95% appearing a single time and 0.015% to 0.02% taken by the ten largest. The record originates from a study of shared T cell receptors in the human thymus. V lost 8 bases and J lost 1; bases outside the gene matches: 6. This CDR3 spans 14 amino acids. CDR1 is LNHDA, CDR2 SQIVND, per germline (reference sequence). This sequence was found in a human donor. This rearrangement joins TRBV19 to TRBJ1-1, with 8 bases identical to TRBD1. The material sequenced was thymocytes. The DNA for the CDR3 is TGTGCCAGTTCAGACAGGGGTCCGAACACTGAAGCTTTCTTT. This gives the protein CASSDRGPNTEAFF.